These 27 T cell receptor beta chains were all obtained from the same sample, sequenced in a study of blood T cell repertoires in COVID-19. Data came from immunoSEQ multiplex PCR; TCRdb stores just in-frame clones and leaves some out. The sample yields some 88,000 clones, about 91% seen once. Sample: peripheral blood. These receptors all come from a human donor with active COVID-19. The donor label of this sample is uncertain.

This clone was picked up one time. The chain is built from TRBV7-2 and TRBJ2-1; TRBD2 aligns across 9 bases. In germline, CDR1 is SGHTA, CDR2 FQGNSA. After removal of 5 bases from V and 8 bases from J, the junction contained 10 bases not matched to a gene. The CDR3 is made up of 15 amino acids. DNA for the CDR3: TGTGCCAGCAGCGGCGGGGGGGCGGAAGGCGATGAGCAGTTCTTC. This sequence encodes CASSGGGAEGDEQFF. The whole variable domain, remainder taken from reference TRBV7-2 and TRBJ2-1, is GAGVSQSPSNKVTEKGKDVELRCDPISGHTALYWYRQSLGQGLEFLIYFQGNSAPDKSGLPSDRFSAERTGGSVSTLTIQRTQQEDSAVYLCASSGGGAEGDEQFFGPGTRLTVL.

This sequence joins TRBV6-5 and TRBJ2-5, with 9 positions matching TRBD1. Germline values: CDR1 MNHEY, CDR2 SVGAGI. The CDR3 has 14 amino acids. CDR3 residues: CVSEGDRVGQTQYF. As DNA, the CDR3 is TGTGTCTCAGAGGGGGACAGGGTCGGGCAGACCCAGTACTTC.

CDR3: CASSEDQGKNTEAFF. The CDR3 DNA follows: TGTGCCAGCAGTGAAGATCAGGGGAAGAACACTGAAGCTTTCTTT. V is TRBV6-1 and J is TRBJ1-1; TRBD1 might be the D (6 bases). This CDR3 spans 15 amino acids. Germline V gene sequence: CDR1 MNHNS, CDR2 SASEGT. The V end was cut by 1 base, the J end by 1 base, with 10 bases between.

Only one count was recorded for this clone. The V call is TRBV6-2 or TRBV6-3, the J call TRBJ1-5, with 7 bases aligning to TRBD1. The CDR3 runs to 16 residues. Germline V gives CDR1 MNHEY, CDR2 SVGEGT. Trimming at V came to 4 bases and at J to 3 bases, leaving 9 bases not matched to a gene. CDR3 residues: CASSWGRGQSNQPQHF. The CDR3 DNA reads TGTGCCAGCAGTTGGGGCCGGGGACAGTCCAATCAGCCCCAGCATTTT.

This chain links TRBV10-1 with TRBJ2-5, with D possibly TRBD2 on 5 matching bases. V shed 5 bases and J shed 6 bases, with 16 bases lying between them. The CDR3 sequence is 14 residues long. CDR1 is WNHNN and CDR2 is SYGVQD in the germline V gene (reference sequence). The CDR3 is CASSQTVEEQTQYF. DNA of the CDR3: TGCGCCAGCAGTCAGACGGTGGAGGAACAGACCCAGTACTTC.

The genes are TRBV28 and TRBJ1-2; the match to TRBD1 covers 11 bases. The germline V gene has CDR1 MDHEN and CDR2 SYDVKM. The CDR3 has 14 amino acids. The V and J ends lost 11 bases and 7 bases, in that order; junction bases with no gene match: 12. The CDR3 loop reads CAVWVGQGAVGYTF. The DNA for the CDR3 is TGTGCCGTGTGGGTAGGACAGGGGGCGGTTGGCTACACCTTC.

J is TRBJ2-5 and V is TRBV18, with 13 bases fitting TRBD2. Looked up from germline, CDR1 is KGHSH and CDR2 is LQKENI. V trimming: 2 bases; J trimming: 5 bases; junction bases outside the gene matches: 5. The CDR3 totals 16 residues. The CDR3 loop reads CASSPTSGGAGETQYF. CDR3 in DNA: TGTGCCAGCTCACCAACTAGCGGGGGGGCCGGCGAGACCCAGTACTTC.

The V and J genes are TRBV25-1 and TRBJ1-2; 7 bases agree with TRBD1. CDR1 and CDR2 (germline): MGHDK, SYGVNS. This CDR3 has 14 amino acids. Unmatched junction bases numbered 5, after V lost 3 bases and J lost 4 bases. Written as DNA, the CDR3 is TGTGCCAGCAGTGATGGGACAGAAGGCTATGGCTACACCTTC. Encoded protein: CASSDGTEGYGYTF.

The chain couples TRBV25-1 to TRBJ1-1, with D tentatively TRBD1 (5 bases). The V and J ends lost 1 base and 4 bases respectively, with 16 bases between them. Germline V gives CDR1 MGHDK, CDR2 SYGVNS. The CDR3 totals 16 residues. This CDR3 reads CASSELAIGATTEAFF. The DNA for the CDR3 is TGTGCCAGCAGTGAATTGGCTATTGGGGCTACCACTGAAGCTTTCTTT.

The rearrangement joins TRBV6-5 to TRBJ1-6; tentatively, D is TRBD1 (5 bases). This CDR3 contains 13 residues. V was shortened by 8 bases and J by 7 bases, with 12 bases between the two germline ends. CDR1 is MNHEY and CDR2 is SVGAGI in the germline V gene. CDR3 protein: CASRRPGNSPLHF. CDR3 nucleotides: TGTGCCAGCCGTCGCCCAGGGAATTCACCCCTCCACTTT.

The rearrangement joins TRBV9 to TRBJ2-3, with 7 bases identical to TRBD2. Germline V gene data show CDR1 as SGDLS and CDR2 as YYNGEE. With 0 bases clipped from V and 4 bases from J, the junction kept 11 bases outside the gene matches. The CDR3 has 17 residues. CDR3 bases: TGTGCCAGCAGCGTAGGGTTAGCGGGTATTATGCCAGATACGCAGTATTTT. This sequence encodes CASSVGLAGIMPDTQYF.

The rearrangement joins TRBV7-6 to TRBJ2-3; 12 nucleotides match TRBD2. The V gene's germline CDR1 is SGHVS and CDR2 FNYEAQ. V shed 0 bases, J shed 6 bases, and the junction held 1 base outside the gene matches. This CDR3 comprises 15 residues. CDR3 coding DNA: TGTGCCAGCAGCTTAGCGACTAGCGGGGGTGATACGCAGTATTTT. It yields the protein CASSLATSGGDTQYF. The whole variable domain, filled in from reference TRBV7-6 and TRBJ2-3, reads GAGVSQSPRYKVTKRGQDVALRCDPISGHVSLYWYRQALGQGPEFLTYFNYEAQQDKSGLPNDRFSAERPEGSISTLTIQRTEQRDSAMYRCASSLATSGGDTQYFGPGTRLTVL.

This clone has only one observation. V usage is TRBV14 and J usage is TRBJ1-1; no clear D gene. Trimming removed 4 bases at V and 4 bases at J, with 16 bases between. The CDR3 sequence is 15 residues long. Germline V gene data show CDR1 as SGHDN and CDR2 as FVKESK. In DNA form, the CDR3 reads TGTGCCAGCAGCCCCACCGGTCGAGGTGGCACTGAAGCTTTCTTT. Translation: CASSPTGRGGTEAFF.

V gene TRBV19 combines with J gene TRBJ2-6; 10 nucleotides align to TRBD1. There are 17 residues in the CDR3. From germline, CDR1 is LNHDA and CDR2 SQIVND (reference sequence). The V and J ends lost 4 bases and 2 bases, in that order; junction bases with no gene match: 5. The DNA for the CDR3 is TGTGCCAGTAGTACCCGGACAGGGGGAACTGGGGCCAACGTCCTGACTTTC. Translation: CASSTRTGGTGANVLTF.

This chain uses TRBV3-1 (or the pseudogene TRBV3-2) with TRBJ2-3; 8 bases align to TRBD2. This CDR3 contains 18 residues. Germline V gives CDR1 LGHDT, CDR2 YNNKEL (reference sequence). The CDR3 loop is CAISGGGGPGHSTDTQYF. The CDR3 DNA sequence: TGTGCAATATCGGGCGGCGGGGGGCCAGGACATAGCACAGATACGCAGTATTTT.

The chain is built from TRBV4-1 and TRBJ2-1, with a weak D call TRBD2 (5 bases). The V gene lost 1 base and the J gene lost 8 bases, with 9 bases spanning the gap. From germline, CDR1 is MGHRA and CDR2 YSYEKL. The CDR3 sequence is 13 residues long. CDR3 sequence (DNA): TGCGCCAGCAGCCAAGGGGCCGGGGATGAGCAGTTCTTC. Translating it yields CASSQGAGDEQFF.

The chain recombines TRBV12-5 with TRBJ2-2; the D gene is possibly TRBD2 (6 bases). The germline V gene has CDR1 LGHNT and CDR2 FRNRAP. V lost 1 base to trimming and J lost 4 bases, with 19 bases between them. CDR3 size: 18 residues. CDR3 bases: TGTGCTAGTGGTTTGGACGCGGGGCCCTCCGGGATCACCGGGGAGCTGTTTTTT. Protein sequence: CASGLDAGPSGITGELFF.

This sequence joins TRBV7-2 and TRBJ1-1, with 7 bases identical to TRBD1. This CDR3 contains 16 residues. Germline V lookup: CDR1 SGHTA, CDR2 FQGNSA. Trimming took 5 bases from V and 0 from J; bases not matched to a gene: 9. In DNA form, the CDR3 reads TGTGCCAGCAGCCTAGAAGGGGGCTGGATGAACACTGAAGCTTTCTTT. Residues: CASSLEGGWMNTEAFF.

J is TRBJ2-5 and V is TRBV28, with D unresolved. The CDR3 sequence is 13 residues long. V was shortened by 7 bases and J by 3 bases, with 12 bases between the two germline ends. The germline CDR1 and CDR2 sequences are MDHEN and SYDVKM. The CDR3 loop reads CASNPGPEETQYF. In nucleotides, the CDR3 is TGTGCCAGCAACCCCGGTCCGGAAGAGACCCAGTACTTC.

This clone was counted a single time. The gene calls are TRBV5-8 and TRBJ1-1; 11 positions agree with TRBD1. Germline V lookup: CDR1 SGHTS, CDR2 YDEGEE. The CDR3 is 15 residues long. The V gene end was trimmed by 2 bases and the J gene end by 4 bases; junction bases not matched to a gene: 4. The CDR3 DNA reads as TGTGCCAGCAGCTTCACCGGGACAGGGGGCACTGAAGCTTTCTTT. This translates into CASSFTGTGGTEAFF. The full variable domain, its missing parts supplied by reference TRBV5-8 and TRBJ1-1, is EAGVTQSPTHLIKTRGQQATLRCSPISGHTSVYWYQQALGLGLQFLLWYDEGEERNRGNFPPRFSGRQFPNYSSELNVNALELEDSALYLCASSFTGTGGTEAFFGQGTRLTVV.

CDR3 nucleotide sequence: TGTGCCAGCAGTCCGCTGGACAGGGGCTATGGCTACACCTTC. Encoded protein: CASSPLDRGYGYTF. This chain links TRBV27 with TRBJ1-2; 9 positions match TRBD1. Germline CDR1 and CDR2: MNHEY and SMNVEV (reference sequence). Trimming cost V 5 bases and J 4 bases; bases outside gene matches: 5. The CDR3 has 14 amino acids.

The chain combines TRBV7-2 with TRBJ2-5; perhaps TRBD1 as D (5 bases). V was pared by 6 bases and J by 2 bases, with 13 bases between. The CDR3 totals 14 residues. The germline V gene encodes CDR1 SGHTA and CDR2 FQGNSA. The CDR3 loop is CASSRPGPQETQYF. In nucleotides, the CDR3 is TGTGCCAGCAGTCGGCCAGGGCCTCAAGAGACCCAGTACTTC.

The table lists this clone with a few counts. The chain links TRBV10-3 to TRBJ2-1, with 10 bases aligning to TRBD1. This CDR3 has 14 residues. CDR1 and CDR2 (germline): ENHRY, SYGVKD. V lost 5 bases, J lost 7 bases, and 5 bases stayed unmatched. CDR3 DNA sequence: TGTGCCATCAGTTCCGGGACAGGGGCGAATGAGCAGTTCTTC. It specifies CAISSGTGANEQFF.

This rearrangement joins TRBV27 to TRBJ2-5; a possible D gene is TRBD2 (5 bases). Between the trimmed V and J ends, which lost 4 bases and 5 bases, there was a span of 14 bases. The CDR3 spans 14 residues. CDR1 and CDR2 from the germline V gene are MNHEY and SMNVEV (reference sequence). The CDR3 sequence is CASSSGYQRETQYF. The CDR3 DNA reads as TGTGCCAGCAGTTCCGGATACCAGCGGGAGACCCAGTACTTC.

CDR3 in amino acids: CASSIDGGESTDTQYF. The CDR3 DNA is TGTGCCAGTAGTATAGACGGAGGAGAAAGCACAGATACGCAGTATTTT. The V and J genes are TRBV19 and TRBJ2-3; maybe TRBD2 (5 bases). The CDR3 runs 16 residues. Germline assignment: CDR1 LNHDA and CDR2 SQIVND (reference sequence). Trimming stripped 0 bases from V and 0 bases from J, with 10 bases between.

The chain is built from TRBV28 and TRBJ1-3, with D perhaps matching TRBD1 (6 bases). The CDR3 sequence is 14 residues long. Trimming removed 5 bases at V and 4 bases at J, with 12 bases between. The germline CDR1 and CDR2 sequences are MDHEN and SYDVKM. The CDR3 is CASSPYREGNTIYF. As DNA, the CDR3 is TGTGCCAGCAGTCCGTACAGGGAAGGAAACACCATATATTTT.

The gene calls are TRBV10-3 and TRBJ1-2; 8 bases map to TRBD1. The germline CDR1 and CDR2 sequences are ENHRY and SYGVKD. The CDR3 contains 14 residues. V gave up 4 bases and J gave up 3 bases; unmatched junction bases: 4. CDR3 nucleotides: TGTGCCATCAGTGTTGAGACAGGGGACTATGGCTACACCTTC. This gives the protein CAISVETGDYGYTF.